These 3 T cell receptor beta chains originate from one sample sequenced in a study of T cell responses to AZD1222 COVID-19 vaccine. Clones were read by immunoSEQ multiplex PCR, and TCRdb kept only the in-frame ones, dropping some. The sample includes tens of thousands of clones, approximately 88% of them seen just once. The sample in question was peripheral blood, obtained on day 0 of AZD1222 vaccination. These receptors all come from an adult in good health.

The chain uses TRBV7-9 and TRBJ1-2; D call uncertain. Trimming took 4 bases from V and 2 from J, leaving 8 bases between them. CDR1 and CDR2 from the germline V gene are SEHNR and FQNEAQ (reference sequence). The CDR3 sequence is 13 residues long. This CDR3 is CASSWAGNYGYTF. The DNA of the CDR3 is TGTGCCAGCAGCTGGGCGGGGAACTATGGCTACACCTTC.

The V gene is TRBV5-5, the J gene TRBJ2-1, with 8 bases lining up with TRBD2. The J segment lost 7 bases and the V segment lost 4 bases, leaving 13 bases of the junction unmatched. Germline values: CDR1 SGHKS, CDR2 YYEKEE (reference sequence). CDR3 length equals 16 residues. The CDR3, as DNA: TGTGCCAGCAGCCCATCCGGGAGCGGGAGTTTAAATGAGCAGTTCTTC. It yields the protein CASSPSGSGSLNEQFF. Variable domain in full (rest from reference TRBV5-5 and TRBJ2-1): DAGVTQSPTHLIKTRGQQVTLRCSPISGHKSVSWYQQVLGQGPQFIFQYYEKEERGRGNFPDRFSARQFPNYSSELNVNALLLGDSALYLCASSPSGSGSLNEQFFGPGTRLTVL.

The chain uses TRBV5-4 and TRBJ1-1; D remains ambiguous. V dropped 0 bases and J dropped 0 bases, with 9 bases sitting between them. Per germline, CDR1 SGHNT and CDR2 YYREEE (reference sequence). This CDR3 comprises 15 residues. Here the CDR3 DNA reads TGTGCCAGCAGCTTGGAGGCGGGAATGAACACTGAAGCTTTCTTT. This encodes CASSLEAGMNTEAFF.